This T cell receptor (beta chain) was sequenced in a study of shared clonotypes between healthy human individuals. Findings and caveats of the study: A reduction in generation probabilities was seen for non-shared clonotypes relative to those shared by all four donors. Among donors, clonotype sharing was expected to be affected by sequencing depth. Specimens sampled were limited to blood, with tissue repertoires likely differing.

It was at deep level that the assay was run. Assay: immunoSEQ multiplex PCR; the TCRdb copy retains only in-frame clones and omits some. The sample contains some 1,100,000 clones, approximately 78% of which appear only once. This clone has at least ten counts. Its antigen is not known. The receptor was isolated from a man between 18 and 35 years old in good health. Some clones in this sample may be carry-over from other donors' samples. Input material: memory CD4+ T cells from PBMCs. Subset given: CD45RA-negative fraction.

The CDR3 sequence: CSVIQGAEQFF. CDR3 sequence (DNA): TGCAGCGTGATACAGGGGGCTGAGCAGTTCTTC. The chain uses TRBV29-1 and TRBJ2-1, with 9 bases aligning to TRBD1. V trimming: 6 bases; J trimming: 9 bases; junction bases outside the gene matches: 3. In germline, CDR1 is SQVTM, CDR2 ANQGSEA. The CDR3 loop spans 11 amino acids.